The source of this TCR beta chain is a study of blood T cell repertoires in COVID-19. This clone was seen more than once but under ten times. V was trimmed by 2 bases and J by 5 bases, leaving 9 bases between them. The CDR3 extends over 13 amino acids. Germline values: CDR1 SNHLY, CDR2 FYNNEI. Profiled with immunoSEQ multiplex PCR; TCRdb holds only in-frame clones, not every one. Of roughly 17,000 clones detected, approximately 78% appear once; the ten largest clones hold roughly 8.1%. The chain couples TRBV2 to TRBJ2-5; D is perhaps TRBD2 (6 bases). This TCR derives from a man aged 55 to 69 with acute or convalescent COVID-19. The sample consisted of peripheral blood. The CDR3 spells CASSEYGGETQYF. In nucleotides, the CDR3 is TGTGCCAGCAGTGAATACGGAGGGGAGACCCAGTACTTC.